This T cell receptor beta chain is from a study of PD-L1 blockade in urothelial cancer. Time point noted: pretreatment peripheral blood. This CDR3 contains 14 residues. V dropped 5 bases and J dropped 7; count of bases not matched to a gene: 8. Germline CDR1 reads MNHEY; CDR2 reads SMNVEV (reference sequence). What went into each PCR as a spike was synthetic TCR analog templates. Clones were sequenced by immunoSEQ multiplex PCR, and TCRdb holds only the in-frame ones, with some missing. The table has 60,000 to 75,000 clones, 80% to 85% seen once. This chain connects TRBV27 to TRBJ1-5; 7 bases map to TRBD1. This receptor was taken from a woman between 70 and 85 years old with urothelial cancer. The material was PBMCs, obtained around atezolizumab (anti-PD-L1) treatment. CDR3 nucleotide sequence: TGTGCCAGCAGTCCTTTGACAGGGATCCAGCCCCAGCATTTT. This codes for CASSPLTGIQPQHF.